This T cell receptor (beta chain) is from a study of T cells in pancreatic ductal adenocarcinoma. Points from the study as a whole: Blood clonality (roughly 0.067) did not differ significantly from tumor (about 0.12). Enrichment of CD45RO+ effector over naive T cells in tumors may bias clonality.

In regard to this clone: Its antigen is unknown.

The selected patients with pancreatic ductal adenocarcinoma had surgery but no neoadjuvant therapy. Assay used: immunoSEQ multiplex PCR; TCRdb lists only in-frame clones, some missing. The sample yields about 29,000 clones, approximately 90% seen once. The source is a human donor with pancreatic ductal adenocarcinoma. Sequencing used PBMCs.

CDR3 loop: CASSPLGGTGFNDRYGYTF. In DNA, the CDR3 is TGCGCCAGCAGCCCCCTAGGGGGGACAGGCTTCAATGACCGCTATGGCTACACCTTC. V and J are TRBV5-1 and TRBJ1-2, with 8 positions matching TRBD1. In germline, CDR1 is SGHRS, CDR2 YFSETQ. The length of the CDR3 is 19 residues. Trimming took 4 bases from V and 4 from J; bases not matched to a gene: 21.